One T cell receptor (beta chain) is described in this entry. This sample was included in a study of blood T cell repertoires in COVID-19. Study at large: COVID-19 samples from acute and convalescent phases originated in the United States, Italy and Spain. Sources were T cells, B-cell-depleted T cells, or PBMCs; the material itself was cDNA or gDNA.

V was clipped by 7 bases and J by 2 bases, with 17 bases between them. CDR3 length: 15 residues. The V gene's germline CDR1 is SGHRS and CDR2 YFSETQ. Original processing notes: Amplification of reference gene primers provided the estimated nucleated cell counts. The method was immunoSEQ multiplex PCR; TCRdb's version includes in-frame clones alone and lacks a portion of them. V, J and clone size are taken as reported in that table, and D and trimming were inferred from the DNA itself. The repertoire consists of about 100,000 clones, with around 85% occurring once and the leading ten covering approximately 3.4%.

This TCR derives from a woman aged 80 or over with active or convalescent COVID-19. The sample was peripheral blood. The chain has TRBV5-1 and TRBJ2-3; possibly TRBD2 for D (5 bases). The CDR3 is CASFSGLGSTDTQYF. The DNA of the CDR3 is TGCGCCAGCTTCAGCGGACTGGGATCCACAGATACGCAGTATTTT.